Given below is one T cell receptor beta chain in context. TCRdb re-called the 5' RACE reads; every CDR3 protein appears as one record, without DNA. The sample holds a few hundred thousand distinct CDR3 sequences. This sample was taken from a study of monozygotic twins with inflammatory bowel disease. The germline gives CDR1 SGHDT, CDR2 YYEEEE. The CDR3 contains 14 residues. The genes are TRBV5-6 and TRBJ1-3. The sequenced material came from blood. The TCR sequence derives from a human donor with ulcerative colitis or Crohn's disease, or a healthy co-twin of an affected twin (not recorded which). CDR3 sequence reads: CASSLATTGNTIYF. The entire variable domain, with the rest obtained from reference TRBV5-6 and TRBJ1-3, is as follows: DAGVTQSPTHLIKTRGQQVTLRCSPKSGHDTVSWYQQALGQGPQFIFQYYEEEERQRGNFPDRFSGHQFPNYSSELNVNALLLGDSALYLCASSLATTGNTIYFGEGSWLTVV.